These T cell receptor beta chains were read from a single sample in a study of cytomegalovirus exposure and HLA in healthy donors. Profiled with immunoSEQ multiplex PCR; TCRdb holds only in-frame clones, not every one. The table records about 120,000 clones, 75% to 90% of them present only once. The specimen was PBMCs. All receptors derive from a woman younger than 30 in good health and CMV-seronegative. Each CDR3 is given with its conserved first and last residue. Each record gives: V gene, D gene, J gene, clone size, CDR3 protein, CDR3 DNA. A D gene is named only where the DNA matches it firmly. Rows give clone size only sometimes, using once, few, many, or a class for an expanded clone.

V: TRBV27
D: NA
J: TRBJ2-3
size: NA
CDR3: CASSPQFVRTDTQYF
DNA: TGTGCCAGCAGTCCTCAGTTCGTACGCACAGATACGCAGTATTTT

V: TRBV19
D: NA
J: TRBJ1-2
size: NA
CDR3: CASTLTNGQSYGYTF
DNA: TGTGCCAGTACCCTCACCAACGGACAGAGCTATGGCTACACCTTC

V: TRBV7-2
D: TRBD1
J: TRBJ2-7
size: NA
CDR3: CASSRTGGFSSYEQYF
DNA: TGTGCCAGCAGCCGGACAGGGGGATTCAGCTCCTACGAGCAGTACTTC

V: TRBV10-3
D: NA
J: TRBJ2-2
size: NA
CDR3: CAISPATDDGELFF
DNA: TGTGCCATCAGCCCAGCGACAGACGACGGGGAGCTGTTTTTT

V: TRBV18
D: NA
J: TRBJ1-4
size: NA
CDR3: CASSPSPGYEKLFF
DNA: TGTGCCAGCTCACCGTCTCCAGGGTATGAAAAACTGTTTTTT

V: TRBV6-1
D: TRBD1
J: TRBJ2-7
size: NA
CDR3: CASSSGQGRSEQYF
DNA: TGTGCCAGCAGTTCCGGACAGGGAAGAAGCGAGCAGTACTTC

V: TRBV30
D: NA
J: TRBJ2-6
size: NA
CDR3: CAWIPSGANVLTF
DNA: TGTGCCTGGATTCCGTCTGGGGCCAACGTCCTGACTTTC

V: TRBV20-1
D: NA
J: TRBJ1-1
size: few
CDR3: CSVSGHSEAFF
DNA: TGCAGTGTATCGGGACACTCTGAAGCTTTCTTT

V: TRBV18
D: NA
J: TRBJ1-2
size: NA
CDR3: CASSPTSERDWGYTF
DNA: TGTGCCAGCTCACCAACCTCGGAACGGGATTGGGGCTACACCTTC

V: TRBV28
D: NA
J: TRBJ1-1
size: NA
CDR3: CASSLTYTRTEAFF
DNA: TGTGCCAGCAGTTTAACCTATACTAGAACTGAAGCTTTCTTT

V: TRBV5-1
D: TRBD2
J: TRBJ2-7
size: NA
CDR3: CASLPLAGSNHGEQYF
DNA: TGCGCCAGCCTCCCTTTAGCGGGCTCAAACCATGGCGAGCAGTACTTC

V: TRBV30
D: NA
J: TRBJ1-4
size: NA
CDR3: CAWSSGLGEKLFF
DNA: TGTGCCTGGAGTTCCGGGTTAGGTGAAAAACTGTTTTTT